Listed here are 10 T cell receptor beta chains from one sample, sequenced in a study of shared clonotypes between healthy human individuals. Assay: immunoSEQ multiplex PCR; the TCRdb copy retains only in-frame clones and omits some. Of around 600,000 clones listed, 97% are singletons. Material for sequencing was naive CD4+ T cells sorted from blood. Subset defined: CD45RA+ positively selected. These receptors all stem from a young woman in good health.

The J gene is TRBJ2-5, the V gene TRBV4-2; 9 bases agree with TRBD2. This CDR3 spans 17 amino acids. Germline V gene lookup returns CDR1 LGHNA and CDR2 YNFKEQ. Trimming removed 3 bases from V and 3 bases from J; junction bases left unmatched: 11. Written as DNA, the CDR3 is TGTGCCAGCAGCCAGACCCCATGGCGGGGGGGGAAAGAGACCCAGTACTTC. It specifies CASSQTPWRGGKETQYF.

The chain couples TRBV5-4 to TRBJ2-3, with TRBD2 matching over 10 bases. This CDR3 contains 16 residues. From germline, CDR1 is SGHNT and CDR2 YYREEE (reference sequence). Germline trimming cut 4 bases from V and 5 bases from J; bases unmatched to any gene: 10. The CDR3 reads CASSGTAGGPEDTQYF. In DNA form, the CDR3 reads TGTGCCAGCAGCGGAACAGCGGGAGGGCCGGAAGATACGCAGTATTTT.

The V gene is TRBV28, the J gene TRBJ2-3; TRBD2 matches at 8 bases. V was clipped by 2 bases and J by 2 bases; unmatched bases: 3. The CDR3 is made up of 15 amino acids. Germline values: CDR1 MDHEN, CDR2 SYDVKM. The CDR3 coding sequence is TGTGCCAGCAGTTTAACGGGAGGGGACACAGATACGCAGTATTTT. Its translation: CASSLTGGDTDTQYF.

V is TRBV5-6 and J is TRBJ2-1; tentative D call: TRBD2 (6 bases). This CDR3 contains 14 residues. V lost 2 bases to trimming and J lost 10 bases, with 16 bases between them. The germline gives CDR1 SGHDT, CDR2 YYEEEE. The CDR3 sequence is CASSFPGAWGEQFF. Here the CDR3 DNA reads TGTGCCAGCAGCTTTCCGGGAGCGTGGGGCGAGCAGTTCTTC.

This CDR3 is CASSSPGVAGGPAYEQYF. Written as DNA, the CDR3 is TGTGCCAGCAGCTCCCCTGGGGTAGCGGGAGGGCCTGCCTACGAGCAGTACTTC. The rearrangement joins TRBV7-9 to TRBJ2-7; 11 bases align to TRBD2. Germline V gene sequence: CDR1 SEHNR, CDR2 FQNEAQ (reference sequence). Unmatched junction bases numbered 13, after V lost 4 bases and J lost 2 bases. The CDR3 is made up of 18 amino acids.

V and J are TRBV25-1 and TRBJ2-3, with 9 nucleotides matching TRBD1. Trimming at V came to 5 bases and at J to 1 base, leaving 1 base not matched to a gene. Germline V gene sequence: CDR1 MGHDK, CDR2 SYGVNS. This CDR3 region has 14 residues. The CDR3 spells CASSRTGGTDTQYF. For the CDR3, the DNA is TGTGCCAGCAGTAGGACAGGGGGCACAGATACGCAGTATTTT.

The chain uses TRBV14 and TRBJ2-3; D is ambiguous. V was pared by 0 bases and J by 0 bases, with 10 bases between. The germline gives CDR1 SGHDN, CDR2 FVKESK. CDR3 size: 16 residues. DNA for the CDR3: TGTGCCAGCAGCCAAGATTTCTCGCGGAGCACAGATACGCAGTATTTT. It translates to CASSQDFSRSTDTQYF.

The chain uses TRBV11-2 and TRBJ2-4, with a weak D call TRBD1 (5 bases). Trimming took off 5 bases at V and 8 bases at J, with 16 bases between the two ends. The CDR3 contains 14 residues. CDR1 and CDR2 from the germline V gene are SGHAT and FQNNGV. The CDR3 bases are TGTGCCAGCAGCAATCATCTCAGGGCGTACATTCAGTACTTC. Translated: CASSNHLRAYIQYF. Full variable domain (rest looked up from reference TRBV11-2 and TRBJ2-4): EAGVAQSPRYKIIEKRQSVAFWCNPISGHATLYWYQQILGQGPKLLIQFQNNGVVDDSQLPKDRFSAERLKGVDSTLKIQPAKLEDSAVYLCASSNHLRAYIQYFGAGTRLSVL.

The rearrangement joins TRBV4-1 to TRBJ2-5, with D unclear. CDR3 length: 10 amino acids. Germline CDR1 is MGHRA and CDR2 is YSYEKL. The V end was cut by 4 bases, the J end by 5 bases, with 2 bases between. In nucleotides, the CDR3 is TGCGCCAGCAGCCTGGAGACCCAGTACTTC. Translating it yields CASSLETQYF.

This clone was counted a single time. The genes are TRBV7-9 and TRBJ2-3, with 7 bases lining up with TRBD1. With 1 base clipped from V and 6 bases from J, the junction kept 4 bases outside the gene matches. The CDR3 contains 14 residues. From germline, CDR1 is SEHNR and CDR2 FQNEAQ (reference sequence). CDR3: CASSLVPDRDTQYF. The CDR3 DNA is TGTGCCAGCAGCTTAGTCCCGGACAGGGATACGCAGTATTTT.